This T cell receptor (beta chain) was documented in a study of blood T cells in healthy people across ages. Through a sample-barcoded 5' primer and a J-beta primer mix, a second PCR was run for roughly 6 to 11 cycles. TCRdb reprocessed the 5' RACE reads with MiXCR, giving one entry per CDR3 protein. Of about 1.1 million distinct CDR3 sequences in the sample, roughly two fifths are singletons; the top ten hold around 13%. This clonotype was counted a few times. Its antigen is undetermined. The germline CDR1 and CDR2 sequences are KGHSH and LQKENI. The CDR3 is made up of 16 amino acids. Losses at the gene ends were 3 bases for V and 5 bases for J; bases not matched to a gene: 10. Each sample used at least 7 million PBMCs. Findings and caveats of the study: TCR beta diversity, measured per million T cells, fell in a roughly linear way with age. Because donor CMV status was unknown, expanded clonotype changes were possibly confounded.

This chain connects TRBV18 to TRBJ2-1, with 7 nucleotides matching TRBD1. This TCR derives from a man in his late teens or twenties in good health. Specimen: blood. The CDR3 sequence is CASSPSDRVQNNEQFF. The CDR3 coding sequence is TGTGCCAGCTCACCCTCCGACAGGGTACAGAACAATGAGCAGTTCTTC.